This T cell receptor (beta chain) was sequenced for a study of blood T cell repertoires in COVID-19. As for the study in general: Material from acute and convalescent COVID-19 was sourced from the United States, Italy and Spain. PBMCs, B-cell-depleted T cells, or T cells were the source of the cDNA or gDNA that made up the material.

With 4 bases clipped from V and 7 bases from J, the junction kept 8 bases outside the gene matches. This CDR3 has 14 amino acids. Per germline, CDR1 SGHRS and CDR2 YFSETQ. Original handling: How many nucleated cells were present was estimated from reference gene primer amplification. Some clones are missing from TCRdb's copy, which holds only in-frame ones; the method was immunoSEQ multiplex PCR. The D gene and trimming were derived from the DNA, and the V and J assignments and clone size from that table. The sample contains roughly 200,000 clones, approximately 80% of which appear only once. This sequence originates from a man in his fifties or sixties who had recovered from COVID-19. The rearrangement joins TRBV5-1 to TRBJ2-7; 10 positions match TRBD1. The sequenced sample was peripheral blood. The CDR3 DNA follows: TGCGCCAGCAGCCTGAGACAGGGGGCGGGGGAGCAGTACTTC. Its translation is CASSLRQGAGEQYF.